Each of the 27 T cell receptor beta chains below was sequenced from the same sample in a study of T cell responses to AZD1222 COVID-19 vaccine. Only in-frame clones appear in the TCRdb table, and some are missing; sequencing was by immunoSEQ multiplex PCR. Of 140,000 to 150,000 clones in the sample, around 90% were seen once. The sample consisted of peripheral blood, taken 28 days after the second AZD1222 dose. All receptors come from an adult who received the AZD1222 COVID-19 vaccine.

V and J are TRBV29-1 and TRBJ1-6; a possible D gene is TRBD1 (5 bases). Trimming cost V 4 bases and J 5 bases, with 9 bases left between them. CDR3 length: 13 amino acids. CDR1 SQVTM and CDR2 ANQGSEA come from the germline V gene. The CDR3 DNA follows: TGCAGCGTTGGAGGGGCTGATAATTCACCCCTCCACTTT. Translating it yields CSVGGADNSPLHF.

CDR3 protein: CASSARDNEQFF. CDR3 DNA: TGTGCCAGCAGCGCGAGGGACAATGAGCAGTTCTTC. The chain couples TRBV5-5 to TRBJ2-1, with D tentatively TRBD2 (5 bases). Per the germline V gene, CDR1 is SGHKS and CDR2 is YYEKEE (reference sequence). The CDR3 spans 12 residues. V was pared by 4 bases and J by 5 bases, with 7 bases between.

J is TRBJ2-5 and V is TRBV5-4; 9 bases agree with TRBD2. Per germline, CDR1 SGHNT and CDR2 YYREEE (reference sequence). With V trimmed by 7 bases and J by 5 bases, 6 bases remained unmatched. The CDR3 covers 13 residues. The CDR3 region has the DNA TGTGCCAGCGGTCTCGCGGGAGGGGAGACCCAGTACTTC. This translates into CASGLAGGETQYF.

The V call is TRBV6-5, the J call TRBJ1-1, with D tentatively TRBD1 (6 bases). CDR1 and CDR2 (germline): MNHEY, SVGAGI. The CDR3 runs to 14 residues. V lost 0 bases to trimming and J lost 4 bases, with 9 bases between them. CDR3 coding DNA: TGTGCCAGCAGTTACTCACAGGGCGTCACTGAAGCTTTCTTT. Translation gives CASSYSQGVTEAFF.

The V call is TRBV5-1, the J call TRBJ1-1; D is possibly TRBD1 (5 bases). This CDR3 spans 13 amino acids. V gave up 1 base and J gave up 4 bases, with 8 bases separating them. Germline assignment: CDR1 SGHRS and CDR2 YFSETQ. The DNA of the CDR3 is TGCGCCAGCAGCTTGACTGGGGGCACTGAAGCTTTCTTT. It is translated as CASSLTGGTEAFF.

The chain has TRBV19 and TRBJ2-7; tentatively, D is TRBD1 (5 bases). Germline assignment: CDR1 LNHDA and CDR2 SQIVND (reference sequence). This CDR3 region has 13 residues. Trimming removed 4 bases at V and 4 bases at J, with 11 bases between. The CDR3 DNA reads TGTGCCAGTAGTACTACTACAGGTTACGAGCAGTACTTC. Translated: CASSTTTGYEQYF.

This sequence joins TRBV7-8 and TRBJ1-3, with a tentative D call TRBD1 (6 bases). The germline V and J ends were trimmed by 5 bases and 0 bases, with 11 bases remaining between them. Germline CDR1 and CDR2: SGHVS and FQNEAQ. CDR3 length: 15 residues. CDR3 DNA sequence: TGTGCCAGCAGCCTGCGACAGGACTCTGGAAACACCATATATTTT. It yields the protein CASSLRQDSGNTIYF.

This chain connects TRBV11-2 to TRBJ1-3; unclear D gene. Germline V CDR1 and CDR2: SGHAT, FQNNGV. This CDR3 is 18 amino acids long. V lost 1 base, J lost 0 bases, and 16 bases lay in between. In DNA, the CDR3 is TGTGCCAGCAGCTTAGTCGGCTTTCGGACTGCCTCTGGAAACACCATATATTTT. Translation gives CASSLVGFRTASGNTIYF.

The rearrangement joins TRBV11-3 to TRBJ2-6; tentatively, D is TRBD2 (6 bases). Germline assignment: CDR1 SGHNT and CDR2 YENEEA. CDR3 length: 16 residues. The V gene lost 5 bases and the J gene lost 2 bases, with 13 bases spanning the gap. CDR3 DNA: TGTGCCAGCAGCCTATCGAGGGAGGCTGGGGCCAACGTCCTGACTTTC. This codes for CASSLSREAGANVLTF. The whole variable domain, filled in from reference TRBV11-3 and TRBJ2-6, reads EAGVVQSPRYKIIEKKQPVAFWCNPISGHNTLYWYLQNLGQGPELLIRYENEEAVDDSQLPKDRFSAERLKGVDSTLKIQPAELGDSAVYLCASSLSREAGANVLTFGAGSRLTVL.

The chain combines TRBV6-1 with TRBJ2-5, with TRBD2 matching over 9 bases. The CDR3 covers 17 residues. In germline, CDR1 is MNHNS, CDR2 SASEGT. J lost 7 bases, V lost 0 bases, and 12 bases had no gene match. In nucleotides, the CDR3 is TGTGCCAGCAGTGAAGCCGCGCGGGTAGCGGGAGTGGTGACCCAGTACTTC. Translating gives CASSEAARVAGVVTQYF.

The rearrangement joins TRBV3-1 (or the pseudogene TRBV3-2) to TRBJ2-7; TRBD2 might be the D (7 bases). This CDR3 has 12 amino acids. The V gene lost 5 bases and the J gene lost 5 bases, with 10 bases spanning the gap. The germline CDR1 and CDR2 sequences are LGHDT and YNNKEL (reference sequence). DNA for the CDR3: TGTGCCAGCAGCAGGGGGGGTCACGAGCAGTACTTC. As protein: CASSRGGHEQYF.

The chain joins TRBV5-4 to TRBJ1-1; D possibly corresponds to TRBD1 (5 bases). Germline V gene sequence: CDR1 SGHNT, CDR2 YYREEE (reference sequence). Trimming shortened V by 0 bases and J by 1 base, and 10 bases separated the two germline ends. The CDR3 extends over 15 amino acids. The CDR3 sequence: CASSLGYGGNTEAFF. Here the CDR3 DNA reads TGTGCCAGCAGCTTGGGGTACGGGGGGAACACTGAAGCTTTCTTT.

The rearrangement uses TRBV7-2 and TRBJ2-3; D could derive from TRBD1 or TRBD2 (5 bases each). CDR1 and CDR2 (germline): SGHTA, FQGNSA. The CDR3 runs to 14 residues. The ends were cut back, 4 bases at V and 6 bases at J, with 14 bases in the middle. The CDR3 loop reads CASSSTVGRDTQYF. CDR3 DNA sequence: TGTGCCAGCAGCTCGACGGTGGGACGCGATACGCAGTATTTT.

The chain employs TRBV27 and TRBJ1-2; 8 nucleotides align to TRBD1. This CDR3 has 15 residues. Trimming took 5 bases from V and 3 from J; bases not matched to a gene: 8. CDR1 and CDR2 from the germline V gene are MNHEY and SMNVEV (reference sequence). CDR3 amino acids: CASSVGTGGDYGYTF. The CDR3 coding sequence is TGTGCCAGCAGTGTCGGGACAGGTGGGGACTATGGCTACACCTTC.

The CDR3 DNA follows: TGTGCCAGCAGCGTAAAAGGGCAGTACTCCTACAATGAGCAGTTCTTC. It encodes CASSVKGQYSYNEQFF. V is TRBV9 and J is TRBJ2-1; D ambiguous. Trimming removed 1 base from V and 0 bases from J, with 11 bases in between. Germline V lookup: CDR1 SGDLS, CDR2 YYNGEE. This CDR3 has 16 amino acids.

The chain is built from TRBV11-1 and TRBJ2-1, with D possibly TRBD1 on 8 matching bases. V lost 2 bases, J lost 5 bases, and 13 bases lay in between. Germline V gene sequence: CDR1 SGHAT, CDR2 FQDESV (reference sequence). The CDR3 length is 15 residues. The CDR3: CASSLYRGGHNEQFF. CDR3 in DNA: TGTGCCAGCAGCTTATACAGGGGGGGCCACAATGAGCAGTTCTTC.

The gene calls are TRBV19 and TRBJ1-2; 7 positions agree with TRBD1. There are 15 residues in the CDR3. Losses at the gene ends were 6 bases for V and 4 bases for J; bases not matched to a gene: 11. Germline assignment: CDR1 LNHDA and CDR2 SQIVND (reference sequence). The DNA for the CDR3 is TGTGCCAGTAGCCCCTCGACAGGGAACGGCTATGGCTACACCTTC. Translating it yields CASSPSTGNGYGYTF. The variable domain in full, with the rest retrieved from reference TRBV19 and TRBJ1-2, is DGGITQSPKYLFRKEGQNVTLSCEQNLNHDAMYWYRQDPGQGLRLIYYSQIVNDFQKGDIAEGYSVSREKKESFPLTVTSAQKNPTAFYLCASSPSTGNGYGYTFGSGTRLTVV.

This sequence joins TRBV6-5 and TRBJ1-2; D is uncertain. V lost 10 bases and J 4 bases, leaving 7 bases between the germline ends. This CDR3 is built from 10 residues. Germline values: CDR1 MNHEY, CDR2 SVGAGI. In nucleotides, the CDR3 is TGTGCCACCAGCCTCTATGGCTACACCTTC. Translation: CATSLYGYTF.

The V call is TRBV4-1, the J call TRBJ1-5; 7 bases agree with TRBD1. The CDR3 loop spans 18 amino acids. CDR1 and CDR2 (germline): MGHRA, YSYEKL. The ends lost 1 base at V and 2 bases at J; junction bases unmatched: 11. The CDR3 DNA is TGCGCCAGCAGCCAAGTTACAGGGGCGCTCCTTGGCAATCAGCCCCAGCATTTT. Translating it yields CASSQVTGALLGNQPQHF.

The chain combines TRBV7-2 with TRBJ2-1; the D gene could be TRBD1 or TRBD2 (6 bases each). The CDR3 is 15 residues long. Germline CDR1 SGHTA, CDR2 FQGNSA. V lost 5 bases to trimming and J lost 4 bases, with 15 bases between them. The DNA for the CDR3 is TGTGCCAGCAGCCAAGGGGGGAGCCCTTACAATGAGCAGTTCTTC. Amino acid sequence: CASSQGGSPYNEQFF.

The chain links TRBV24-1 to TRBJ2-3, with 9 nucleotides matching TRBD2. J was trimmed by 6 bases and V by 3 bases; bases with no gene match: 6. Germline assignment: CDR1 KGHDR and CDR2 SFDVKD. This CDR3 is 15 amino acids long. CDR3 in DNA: TGTGCCACCAGTGATCCTTTAGCGGGAGAGGATACGCAGTATTTT. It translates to CATSDPLAGEDTQYF.

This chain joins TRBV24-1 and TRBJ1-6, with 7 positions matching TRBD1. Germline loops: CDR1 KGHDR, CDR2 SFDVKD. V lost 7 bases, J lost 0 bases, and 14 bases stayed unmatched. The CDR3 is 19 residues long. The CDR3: CATRVRQGGSPSYNSPLHF. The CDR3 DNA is TGTGCCACCAGGGTCCGACAGGGCGGATCCCCCTCCTATAATTCACCCCTCCACTTT.

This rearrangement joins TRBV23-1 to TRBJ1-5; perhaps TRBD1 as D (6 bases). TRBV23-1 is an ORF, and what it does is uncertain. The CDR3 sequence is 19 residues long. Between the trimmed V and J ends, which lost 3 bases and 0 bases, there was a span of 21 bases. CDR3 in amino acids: CASSHPDSLRIYSNQPQHF. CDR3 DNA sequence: TGCGCCAGCAGTCATCCGGACAGTTTACGAATTTATAGCAATCAGCCCCAGCATTTT.

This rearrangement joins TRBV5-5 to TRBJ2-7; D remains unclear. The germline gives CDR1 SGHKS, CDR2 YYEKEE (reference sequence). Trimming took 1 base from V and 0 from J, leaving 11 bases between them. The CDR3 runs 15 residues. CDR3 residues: CASSLLVSLSYEQYF. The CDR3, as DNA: TGTGCCAGCAGCTTGTTGGTCTCACTCTCCTACGAGCAGTACTTC.

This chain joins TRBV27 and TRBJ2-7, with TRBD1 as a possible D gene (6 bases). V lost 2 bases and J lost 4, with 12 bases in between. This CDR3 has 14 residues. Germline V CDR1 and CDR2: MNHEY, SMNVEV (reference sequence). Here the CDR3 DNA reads TGTGCCAGCAGTTTACAGGGGAACGCGTACGAGCAGTACTTC. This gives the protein CASSLQGNAYEQYF.

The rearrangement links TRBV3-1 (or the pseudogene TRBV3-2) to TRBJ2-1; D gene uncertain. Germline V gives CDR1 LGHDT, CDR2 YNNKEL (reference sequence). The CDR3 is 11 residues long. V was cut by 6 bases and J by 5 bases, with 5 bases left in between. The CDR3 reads CASRLNNEQFF. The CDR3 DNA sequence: TGTGCCAGCAGACTCAACAATGAGCAGTTCTTC.

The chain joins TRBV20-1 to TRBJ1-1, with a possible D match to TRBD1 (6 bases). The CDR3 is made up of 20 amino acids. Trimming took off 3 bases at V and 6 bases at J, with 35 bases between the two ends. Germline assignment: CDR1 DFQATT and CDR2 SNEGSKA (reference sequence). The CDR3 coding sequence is TGCAGTGCTAGTTTGTTCGGGGGGCTCCAATTAATATTCAAGGATTCTGAAGCTTTCTTT. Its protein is CSASLFGGLQLIFKDSEAFF.